The rows below give T cell receptor beta chains drawn from one sample of a study of shared clonotypes between healthy human individuals. Clones were sequenced by immunoSEQ multiplex PCR, and TCRdb holds only the in-frame ones, with some missing. The sample carries about 2.5 million clones, roughly 90% recorded once. Sequences were obtained from naive CD4+ T cells from PBMCs. The origin of the receptors is a man younger than 35 in good health. Some clones in this sample may be carry-over from other donors' samples. CDR3s include the opening cysteine and the closing phenylalanine or tryptophan. A D gene is named only where the DNA matches it firmly. Clone size is shown for a subset of rows, as once, few, many or a class of expanded clone.

J: TRBJ2-5; size: .; V: TRBV4-2; D: .; DNA: TGTGCCAGCAGCCAAGATCGGCAAGAGACCCAGTACTTC; CDR3: CASSQDRQETQYF
J: TRBJ1-1; size: .; V: TRBV5-1; D: .; DNA: TGCGCCAGCAGCGCCTCCGTGGGGGCGTTGACTGAAGCTTTCTTT; CDR3: CASSASVGALTEAFF
J: TRBJ2-5; size: .; V: TRBV6-6; D: .; DNA: TGTGCCAGCAGTTACGCTCGGAGCCAGTCGTGGACCCAGTACTTC; CDR3: CASSYARSQSWTQYF
J: TRBJ1-5; size: .; V: TRBV29-1; D: .; DNA: TGCAGCGTTTCCCGGGACAGCAATCAGCCCCAGCATTTT; CDR3: CSVSRDSNQPQHF
J: TRBJ1-1; size: .; V: TRBV29-1; D: TRBD1; DNA: TGCAGCGTCTCCGAGGGACAGATGAGTGAAGCTTTCTTT; CDR3: CSVSEGQMSEAFF
J: TRBJ1-4; size: .; V: TRBV5-4; D: .; DNA: TGTGCCAGCAGCTTAAGATCCGGCGGATGGAAACTGTTTTTT; CDR3: CASSLRSGGWKLFF
J: TRBJ2-3; size: .; V: TRBV9; D: .; DNA: TGTGCCAGCAGCGTGACGACTAGTTCAGATACGCAGTATTTT; CDR3: CASSVTTSSDTQYF
J: TRBJ1-6; size: .; V: TRBV4-1; D: .; DNA: TGCGCCAGCAGCCCCCTGCGAGGGGATCGGTCACCCCTCCACTTT; CDR3: CASSPLRGDRSPLHF
J: TRBJ2-7; size: .; V: TRBV5-6; D: TRBD2; DNA: TGTGCCAGCAGCTGGGGGGTACCTGGACTAGCGGGGTTCTACGAGCAGTACTTC; CDR3: CASSWGVPGLAGFYEQYF
J: TRBJ2-1; size: .; V: TRBV15; D: TRBD2; DNA: TGTGCCACCAGCAGAGTTACCGGCGGGAGCCACAATGAGCAGTTCTTC; CDR3: CATSRVTGGSHNEQFF
J: TRBJ1-5; size: .; V: TRBV7-2; D: .; DNA: TGTGCCAGCAGCTTAGTGCCGTCTGGTCAGCCCCAGCATTTT; CDR3: CASSLVPSGQPQHF
J: TRBJ2-3; size: .; V: TRBV15; D: .; DNA: TGTGCCACCAGCGGAGGCACAGATACGCAGTATTTT; CDR3: CATSGGTDTQYF
J: TRBJ2-7; size: .; V: TRBV5-8; D: .; DNA: TGTGCCAGCAGCTTGGGGCTAGCGTTCTCCTACGAGCAGTACTTC; CDR3: CASSLGLAFSYEQYF
J: TRBJ2-1; size: .; V: TRBV5-8; D: .; DNA: TGTGCCAGCAGCCACCGGGACCCTACGTACAATGAGCAGTTCTTC; CDR3: CASSHRDPTYNEQFF
J: TRBJ1-2; size: .; V: TRBV4-1; D: .; DNA: TGCGCCAGCAGCCAAGCCTACAGGGAAACGAATGGCTACACCTTC; CDR3: CASSQAYRETNGYTF
J: TRBJ1-3; size: .; V: TRBV18; D: .; DNA: TGTGCCAGCTCACCACCGTCCGCGGGGTCTGGAAACACCATATATTTT; CDR3: CASSPPSAGSGNTIYF
J: TRBJ2-2; size: .; V: TRBV6-4; D: TRBD2; DNA: TGTGCCAGCAGAAAGGCTAGCGGGAATGACGGGGAGCTGTTTTTT; CDR3: CASRKASGNDGELFF
J: TRBJ1-1; size: .; V: TRBV5-4; D: .; DNA: TGTGCCAGCAGCTCGACAGCGAACACTGAAGCTTTCTTT; CDR3: CASSSTANTEAFF
J: TRBJ2-1; size: once; V: TRBV5-4; D: TRBD2; DNA: TGTGCCAGCAGCCCGCGGACTAGCGGGAGGGCCCCTGAGCAGTTCTTC; CDR3: CASSPRTSGRAPEQFF
J: TRBJ2-2; size: .; V: TRBV7-7; D: TRBD2; DNA: TGTGCCAGCAGCCCGGGACTAGGGTTCCCCGGGGAGCTGTTTTTT; CDR3: CASSPGLGFPGELFF